This TCR beta chain emerged from a study of cytomegalovirus exposure and HLA in healthy donors. The V segment lost 10 bases and the J segment 4 bases; nucleotides outside the gene matches: 1. The V gene's germline CDR1 is ENHRY and CDR2 SYGVKD. This CDR3 comprises 12 residues. Study observations and caveats: Equally common other TCR beta chains were less clonally expanded than HLA-associated ones, a later analysis found. Indistinguishable V segments such as TRBV6-2 and TRBV6-3 were excluded. Most TCR beta V segments were productive about 87% or about 30% of the time in an earlier analysis.

A multiplex PCR was run with 60 Vbeta primers and 13 Jbeta primers. Method: immunoSEQ multiplex PCR; TCRdb's copy keeps in-frame clones and lacks some. Its table lists 35,000 or so clones. About this clone: The antigen is unknown.

The specimen sequenced was PBMCs. This TCR was recovered from a man aged 40-55 years in good health and CMV-seropositive. The chain recombines TRBV10-3 with TRBJ2-2; 9 bases line up with TRBD1. CDR3 sequence reads: CATTGGTGELFF. The CDR3 bases are TGTGCCACGACAGGGGGCACCGGGGAGCTGTTTTTT.